This TCR beta chain appears in the sequencing data of a study of early T cells in non-severe SARS-CoV-2 infection. Trimming pared 3 bases from V and 3 bases from J, leaving 8 bases between. The CDR3 runs to 14 residues. There are many counts of this clonotype. TCRdb reprocessed the 5' RACE reads with MiXCR, giving one entry per CDR3 protein. The table includes fewer than 100,000 distinct CDR3 sequences, roughly an eighth detected once. This TCR was sampled from an adult who was a healthcare worker with PCR-confirmed SARS-CoV-2 infection or an uninfected control (not recorded which). The sequenced material came from whole blood. The chain links TRBV12-3 or TRBV12-4 to TRBJ2-2; D is perhaps TRBD2 (6 bases). The CDR3 DNA follows: TGTGCCAGCAGTTTGACGGGGGACACCGGGGAGCTGTTTTTT. Residues: CASSLTGDTGELFF.